This T cell receptor (beta chain) was identified during a study of CD8+ T cells in alopecia areata. It was cDNA, reverse transcribed from extracted RNA, that served as the sequencing template. Sequencing was performed with immunoSEQ multiplex PCR; in TCRdb, only in-frame clones are kept and a portion is missing. Altogether 130,000 or so clones are present, approximately 47% being singletons, with the ten largest covering roughly 10%. This CDR3 is built from 12 residues. Germline CDR1 and CDR2: SGHTA and FQGNSA. Points on this clone: An end of the junction differs from the germline gene, which may be a read error.

Sequencing was performed on NKG2D-low CD8+ T cells sorted from blood. The chain recombines TRBV7-2 with TRBJ2-1, with a possible D match to TRBD2 (6 bases). This sequence originates from a human donor with alopecia areata. Written as DNA, the CDR3 is TGTGCCAGCAGCTTTCCCGGGGGACCACTGCTCTTC. The encoded protein is CASSFPGGPLLF.